Shown below are 10 T cell receptor beta chains from a single sample sequenced in a study of long-term antiretroviral therapy in people with HIV. The assay used was immunoSEQ (version v3.0), run at survey level. The table came from immunoSEQ multiplex PCR; TCRdb's copy has only in-frame clones and leaves some out. The sample has 20,000 to 25,000 clones, approximately 95% seen once. The sequencing used unsorted PBMCs, collected 7.6 years after starting antiretroviral therapy. The receptors originated from a woman aged 40 to 50 with HIV.

V gene TRBV18 combines with J gene TRBJ1-1; a possible D gene is TRBD1 (6 bases). The germline V gene has CDR1 KGHSH and CDR2 LQKENI. Trimming left V 5 bases short and J 6 bases short, with 19 bases between. CDR3 length: 15 residues. The CDR3 DNA reads TGTGCCAGCTCAGAAGTATTACAGGGATCCGCTGAAGCTTTCTTT. Amino acid sequence: CASSEVLQGSAEAFF.

The chain joins TRBV4-1 to TRBJ2-5; D ambiguous. V was shortened by 0 bases and J by 4 bases, with 15 bases between the two germline ends. The CDR3 spans 16 residues. Germline-derived CDR1 and CDR2 are MGHRA and YSYEKL. The CDR3 region has the DNA TGCGCCAGCAGCCAAGATACGAGGACGCTCGTAGAGACCCAGTACTTC. Translated, it gives CASSQDTRTLVETQYF.

V usage is TRBV13 and J usage is TRBJ2-7; D remains ambiguous. CDR1 and CDR2 from the germline V gene are PRHDT and FYEKMQ (reference sequence). V was pared by 2 bases and J by 2 bases, with 10 bases between. This CDR3 is built from 14 residues. CDR3 residues: CASSLLPSAYEQYF. Here the CDR3 DNA reads TGTGCCAGCAGCTTATTACCCTCTGCCTACGAGCAGTACTTC. Full variable domain (outside the CDR3, taken from reference TRBV13 and TRBJ2-7): AAGVIQSPRHLIKEKRETATLKCYPIPRHDTVYWYQQGPGQDPQFLISFYEKMQSDKGSIPDRFSAQQFSDYHSELNMSSLELGDSALYFCASSLLPSAYEQYFGPGTRLTVT.

This chain connects TRBV7-2 to TRBJ2-2, with D unclear. The CDR3 covers 13 residues. The germline V and J ends were trimmed by 8 bases and 7 bases, with 14 bases remaining between them. CDR1 is SGHTA and CDR2 is FQGNSA in the germline V gene. CDR3 loop: CASRIGVDGELFF. The CDR3 bases are TGTGCCAGCCGCATCGGAGTGGACGGGGAGCTGTTTTTT.

This chain uses TRBV10-3 with TRBJ2-1; D call uncertain. V was cut by 2 bases and J by 4 bases, with 9 bases left in between. The V gene's germline CDR1 is ENHRY and CDR2 SYGVKD. The CDR3 spans 14 residues. CDR3: CAISESFGYNEQFF. The CDR3 DNA reads as TGTGCCATCAGTGAGAGTTTTGGGTACAATGAGCAGTTCTTC.

This clone was seen a single time. This chain links TRBV5-1 with TRBJ2-1; D ambiguous. V was cut by 0 bases and J by 6 bases, with 19 bases left in between. The CDR3 runs 17 residues. Germline CDR1 reads SGHRS; CDR2 reads YFSETQ. CDR3 nucleotides: TGCGCCAGCAGCTTGGGGCACGGTGGAGCTACGGGCAATGAGCAGTTCTTC. This gives the protein CASSLGHGGATGNEQFF.

This clone was detected only once. This chain links TRBV28 with TRBJ1-3; D is unresolved. In germline, CDR1 is MDHEN, CDR2 SYDVKM. This CDR3 contains 12 residues. Trimming cost V 6 bases and J 0 bases, with 3 bases left between them. CDR3 nucleotide sequence: TGTGCCAGCAGGTTCTCTGGAAACACCATATATTTT. Encoded protein: CASRFSGNTIYF. Full variable domain (outside the CDR3, taken from reference TRBV28 and TRBJ1-3): DVKVTQSSRYLVKRTGEKVFLECVQDMDHENMFWYRQDPGLGLRLIYFSYDVKMKEKGDIPEGYSVSREKKERFSLILESASTNQTSMYLCASRFSGNTIYFGEGSWLTVV.

The genes are TRBV5-4 and TRBJ2-7; 8 bases align to TRBD2. Unmatched junction bases numbered 8, after V lost 4 bases and J lost 2 bases. This CDR3 is built from 15 residues. Germline V CDR1 and CDR2: SGHNT, YYREEE (reference sequence). The DNA of the CDR3 is TGTGCCAGCAGCCTCGGGAGGGGGGCTCCCTACGAGCAGTACTTC. It is translated as CASSLGRGAPYEQYF.

This chain links TRBV30 with TRBJ1-3; tentatively, D is TRBD1 (5 bases). The CDR3 covers 14 residues. Germline CDR1 reads GTSNPN; CDR2 reads SVGIG (reference sequence). The V end lost 3 bases, the J end lost 8 bases, and 17 bases lay between the germline ends. CDR3 DNA: TGTGCCTGGAGCCGGGACCTCGTTGCGGACACCATATATTTT. Translated, it gives CAWSRDLVADTIYF.

V and J are TRBV7-2 and TRBJ1-2; tentative D call: TRBD1 (5 bases). CDR1 is SGHTA and CDR2 is FQGNSA in the germline V gene. Trimming left V 4 bases short and J 0 bases short, with 18 bases between. The length of the CDR3 is 17 residues. This CDR3 reads CASSSRLAGGPNYGYTF. CDR3 nucleotide sequence: TGTGCCAGCAGCTCCCGCCTTGCCGGGGGTCCTAACTATGGCTACACCTTC.